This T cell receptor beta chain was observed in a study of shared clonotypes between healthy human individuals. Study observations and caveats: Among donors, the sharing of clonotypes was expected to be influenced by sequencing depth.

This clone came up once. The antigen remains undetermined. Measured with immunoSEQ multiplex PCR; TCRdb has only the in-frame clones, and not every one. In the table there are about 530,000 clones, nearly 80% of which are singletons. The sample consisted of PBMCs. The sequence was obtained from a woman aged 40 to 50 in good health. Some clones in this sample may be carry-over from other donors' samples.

CDR3 sequence (DNA): TGCGCCAGCAGCTTGGCCGGAGGGTTCAATCAGCCCCAGCATTTT. Amino acids: CASSLAGGFNQPQHF. V is TRBV5-1 and J is TRBJ1-5, with D unresolved. CDR3 size: 15 residues. The ends were cut back, 0 bases at V and 3 bases at J, with 10 bases in the middle. In germline, CDR1 is SGHRS, CDR2 YFSETQ.